The next 2 T cell receptor beta chains were all read from a single sample in a study of control samples from healthy donors and cancer patients. The data were produced by immunoSEQ multiplex PCR, yet TCRdb's version contains in-frame clones alone and is incomplete. The data show around 50,000 clones, with 95% to 97% seen just once and around 1.9% held by the top ten. Sequencing was carried out using blood. These receptor sequences come from a woman under 40 in good health.

This chain uses TRBV7-6 with TRBJ2-2; D possibly corresponds to TRBD2 (5 bases). Per the germline V gene, CDR1 is SGHVS and CDR2 is FNYEAQ. The V end lost 5 bases, the J end lost 4 bases, and 14 bases lay between the germline ends. This CDR3 comprises 15 residues. CDR3 nucleotide sequence: TGTGCCAGCAGCCCGCTAGGCACTAGCACCGGGGAGCTGTTTTTT. This translates into CASSPLGTSTGELFF.

The rearrangement links TRBV9 to TRBJ2-7, with TRBD1 matching over 9 bases. This CDR3 is 14 amino acids long. CDR1 and CDR2 (germline): SGDLS, YYNGEE. After removal of 4 bases from V and 2 bases from J, the junction contained 4 bases not matched to a gene. CDR3 sequence reads: CASSSRDRAYEQYF. The CDR3 coding sequence is TGTGCCAGCAGCTCCAGGGACAGGGCCTACGAGCAGTACTTC.